Each of the 27 T cell receptor beta chains below was sequenced from the same sample in a study of PD-1 blockade in classical Hodgkin lymphoma. Measured with immunoSEQ multiplex PCR; TCRdb has only the in-frame clones, and not every one. The table records about 86,000 clones, 89% of them present only once. Relapse after autologous stem cell transplantation occurred in every patient, and brentuximab vedotin exposure varied. The sample in question was peripheral blood mononuclear cells (PBMCs), obtained at baseline. The origin of the receptors is a human donor with classical Hodgkin lymphoma.

This chain joins TRBV19 and TRBJ2-1; D call uncertain. The V gene's germline CDR1 is LNHDA and CDR2 SQIVND (reference sequence). The V end was cut by 8 bases, the J end by 4 bases, with 15 bases between. The CDR3 is 14 amino acids. CDR3 loop: CASGVGYVYNEQFF. CDR3 DNA sequence: TGTGCCAGTGGGGTTGGGTATGTTTACAATGAGCAGTTCTTC.

The chain uses TRBV19 and TRBJ2-1; 10 bases agree with TRBD2. This CDR3 region has 17 residues. V gave up 7 bases and J gave up 0 bases; unmatched junction bases: 9. Germline V gives CDR1 LNHDA, CDR2 SQIVND (reference sequence). The CDR3 sequence: CASTTLLAGSSYNEQFF. DNA of the CDR3: TGTGCCAGTACCACCTTACTAGCGGGAAGCTCCTACAATGAGCAGTTCTTC.

This rearrangement joins TRBV5-4 to TRBJ1-4; 7 positions agree with TRBD1. The CDR3 has 16 residues. With V trimmed by 1 base and J by 9 bases, 12 bases remained unmatched. CDR1 and CDR2 from the germline V gene are SGHNT and YYREEE (reference sequence). CDR3 sequence (DNA): TGTGCCAGCAGCTTGAAGAATGCTGGGACAGACAAAAAACTGTTTTTT. Its protein is CASSLKNAGTDKKLFF.

This clone is a singleton in its sample. This rearrangement joins TRBV4-2 to TRBJ2-1; 10 nucleotides agree with TRBD2. V gave up 0 bases and J gave up 7 bases; unmatched junction bases: 9. Germline CDR1 reads LGHNA; CDR2 reads YNFKEQ. CDR3 length equals 17 residues. This CDR3 reads CASSQDRRAGGPNEQFF. The CDR3 DNA reads TGTGCCAGCAGCCAAGACAGGAGAGCGGGAGGGCCTAATGAGCAGTTCTTC.

The V gene is TRBV7-2, the J gene TRBJ1-2; no firm D call. Trimming left V 5 bases short and J 3 bases short, with 10 bases between. This CDR3 region has 13 residues. CDR1 is SGHTA, CDR2 FQGNSA, per germline. The chain's CDR3 is CASSPLQHYGYTF. The DNA for the CDR3 is TGTGCCAGCAGCCCCCTTCAGCACTATGGCTACACCTTC.

A few counts support this clone. The chain uses TRBV30 and TRBJ2-3; 7 nucleotides align to TRBD2. CDR1 GTSNPN and CDR2 SVGIG come from the germline V gene (reference sequence). V dropped 1 base and J dropped 2; count of bases not matched to a gene: 9. The CDR3 is made up of 16 amino acids. CDR3 protein: CAWSGDRGSTTDTQYF. The CDR3 DNA sequence: TGTGCCTGGAGTGGCGACCGCGGGAGTACCACAGATACGCAGTATTTT.

The chain has TRBV11-2 and TRBJ1-5; a possible D gene is TRBD1 (5 bases). CDR3 length: 15 residues. Germline loops: CDR1 SGHAT, CDR2 FQNNGV. V was pared by 2 bases and J by 4 bases, with 12 bases between. CDR3 loop: CASSLSRAPNQPQHF. CDR3 in DNA: TGTGCCAGCAGCTTAAGCAGGGCCCCGAATCAGCCCCAGCATTTT.

This chain uses TRBV10-3 with TRBJ2-1, with D possibly matching TRBD1 (5 bases). The V end was cut by 3 bases, the J end by 6 bases, with 9 bases between. Looked up from germline, CDR1 is ENHRY and CDR2 is SYGVKD. The CDR3 contains 13 residues. The CDR3 nucleotides are TGTGCCATCAGTGAAGGACACCTCAATGAGCAGTTCTTC. It translates to CAISEGHLNEQFF.

The J gene is TRBJ2-7, the V gene TRBV6-8; the D gene is possibly TRBD1 (5 bases). The V and J ends lost 8 bases and 2 bases respectively, with 13 bases between them. From germline, CDR1 is MNHGY and CDR2 SAAAGT. The CDR3 covers 13 residues. The CDR3 loop reads CASLRAQAYEQYF. CDR3 bases: TGTGCCAGCCTCAGGGCCCAGGCCTACGAGCAGTACTTC.

The chain has TRBV5-5 and TRBJ1-4; 7 bases fit TRBD1. Germline V gives CDR1 SGHKS, CDR2 YYEKEE (reference sequence). The CDR3 has 15 residues. Trimming cost V 2 bases and J 6 bases; bases outside gene matches: 7. Written as DNA, the CDR3 is TGTGCCAGCAGCTTAAGCGACAGGGTACATGAAAAACTGTTTTTT. Translation gives CASSLSDRVHEKLFF.

This rearrangement joins TRBV28 to TRBJ2-3; TRBD2 agrees at 9 bases. The CDR3 loop spans 15 amino acids. From germline, CDR1 is MDHEN and CDR2 SYDVKM. Trimming at V came to 6 bases and at J to 6 bases, leaving 10 bases not matched to a gene. CDR3 DNA sequence: TGTGCCAGCAGCCGGCCGACTAGCGGAGGGGATACGCAGTATTTT. Protein product: CASSRPTSGGDTQYF. Based on the CDR3 plus reference TRBV28 and TRBJ2-3, the full variable domain is DVKVTQSSRYLVKRTGEKVFLECVQDMDHENMFWYRQDPGLGLRLIYFSYDVKMKEKGDIPEGYSVSREKKERFSLILESASTNQTSMYLCASSRPTSGGDTQYFGPGTRLTVL.

CDR3 sequence: CASSEYWERQGSYTF. In DNA, the CDR3 is TGTGCCAGCAGTGAATATTGGGAGCGACAGGGGAGCTACACCTTC. The chain employs TRBV25-1 and TRBJ1-2; 8 nucleotides agree with TRBD1. From germline, CDR1 is MGHDK and CDR2 SYGVNS. CDR3 length: 15 amino acids. After removal of 0 bases from V and 9 bases from J, the junction contained 9 bases not matched to a gene.

The chain uses TRBV9 and TRBJ2-3; TRBD2 agrees at 13 bases. Germline V gene data show CDR1 as SGDLS and CDR2 as YYNGEE. The CDR3 has 20 amino acids. With V trimmed by 3 bases and J by 0 bases, 13 bases remained unmatched. CDR3: CASSAVPGLAGADSTDTQYF. DNA for the CDR3: TGTGCCAGCAGCGCCGTACCCGGACTAGCGGGGGCCGATAGCACAGATACGCAGTATTTT.

This clone was recorded once. The chain links TRBV10-1 to TRBJ1-5, with D hard to call. Trimming pared 0 bases from V and 4 bases from J, leaving 4 bases between. Germline CDR1 reads WNHNN; CDR2 reads SYGVQD (reference sequence). The CDR3 has 13 amino acids. The CDR3: CASSESLNQPQHF. CDR3 DNA: TGCGCCAGCAGTGAGTCCTTGAATCAGCCCCAGCATTTT.

V usage is TRBV7-9 and J usage is TRBJ1-1, with 10 bases fitting TRBD1. After removal of 5 bases from V and 2 bases from J, the junction contained 5 bases not matched to a gene. Germline V lookup: CDR1 SEHNR, CDR2 FQNEAQ (reference sequence). This CDR3 spans 15 amino acids. CDR3 sequence: CASSPGQGDNTEAFF. The CDR3 coding sequence is TGTGCCAGCAGCCCCGGACAGGGGGACAACACTGAAGCTTTCTTT.

The chain combines TRBV28 with TRBJ2-1; 16 nucleotides agree with TRBD2. With 6 bases clipped from V and 8 bases from J, the junction kept 7 bases outside the gene matches. Germline CDR1 reads MDHEN; CDR2 reads SYDVKM. This CDR3 comprises 16 residues. This CDR3 reads CASRLRGTSGRDEQFF. The CDR3 nucleotides read TGTGCCAGCAGGCTTCGGGGGACTAGCGGGAGGGATGAGCAGTTCTTC.

The chain uses TRBV7-9 and TRBJ1-2; D gene uncertain. The V end lost 1 base, the J end lost 4 bases, and 10 bases lay between the germline ends. This CDR3 region has 14 residues. Per the germline V gene, CDR1 is SEHNR and CDR2 is FQNEAQ (reference sequence). DNA of the CDR3: TGTGCCAGCAGCTTAGTTCAGTCATCCTATGGCTACACCTTC. Its protein is CASSLVQSSYGYTF.

This chain uses TRBV7-2 with TRBJ1-1; TRBD1 agrees at 10 bases. Germline loops: CDR1 SGHTA, CDR2 FQGNSA. The V and J ends lost 3 bases and 6 bases, in that order; junction bases with no gene match: 7. CDR3 length: 15 amino acids. The CDR3 protein is CASSFRGQGGPEAFF. The CDR3 DNA is TGTGCCAGCAGCTTCCGCGGACAGGGGGGCCCTGAAGCTTTCTTT.

This chain links TRBV27 with TRBJ2-3; no definite D call. Between the trimmed V and J ends, which lost 5 bases and 5 bases, there was a span of 8 bases. The length of the CDR3 is 12 residues. Germline CDR1 MNHEY, CDR2 SMNVEV (reference sequence). The CDR3 DNA is TGTGCCAGCAGTCCCCACAGAGATACGCAGTATTTT. It yields the protein CASSPHRDTQYF.

V is TRBV15 and J is TRBJ1-1; maybe TRBD1 (5 bases). This CDR3 region has 16 residues. Per germline, CDR1 LNHNV and CDR2 YYDKDF (reference sequence). With 9 bases removed from V and 1 base from J, the gap between germline ends came to 21 bases. The DNA of the CDR3 is TGTGCCACGGAAGGGGAAGGAGACGGAAGGAACACTGAAGCTTTCTTT. Translation gives CATEGEGDGRNTEAFF. The full variable domain, in which reference TRBV15 and TRBJ1-1 provide the parts outside the CDR3, is DAMVIQNPRYQVTQFGKPVTLSCSQTLNHNVMYWYQQKSSQAPKLLFHYYDKDFNNEADTPDNFQSRRPNTSFCFLDIRSPGLGDTAMYLCATEGEGDGRNTEAFFGQGTRLTVV.

The chain has TRBV14 and TRBJ2-2, with TRBD1 identical over 7 bases. V shed 6 bases, J shed 4 bases, and the junction held 2 bases outside the gene matches. Germline-derived CDR1 and CDR2 are SGHDN and FVKESK. The CDR3 runs to 13 residues. The CDR3 loop reads CASSRGLTGELFF. CDR3 coding DNA: TGTGCCAGCAGTAGGGGGCTCACCGGGGAGCTGTTTTTT.

The chain carries TRBV6-1 and TRBJ1-3; D perhaps matches TRBD1 (6 bases). Germline CDR1 and CDR2: MNHNS and SASEGT. This CDR3 is 12 amino acids long. Trimming left V 4 bases short and J 14 bases short, with 15 bases between. The CDR3, as DNA: TGTGCCAGCAGTGGCCCTACAGGGTCCCTATATTTT. It specifies CASSGPTGSLYF.

The chain carries TRBV6-5 and TRBJ2-7; D is possibly TRBD2 (6 bases). The CDR3 spans 15 residues. Germline assignment: CDR1 MNHEY and CDR2 SVGAGI. Trimming left V 2 bases short and J 7 bases short, with 18 bases between. CDR3 residues: CASSYTDGRTREQYF. The CDR3 DNA reads TGTGCCAGCAGTTACACGGATGGGAGGACACGGGAGCAGTACTTC.

The genes are TRBV27 and TRBJ1-5; possible D gene TRBD1, 5 bases. The CDR3 covers 14 residues. Deletions cut 5 bases from V and 0 bases from J, with 8 bases between. Looked up from germline, CDR1 is MNHEY and CDR2 is SMNVEV (reference sequence). The CDR3 is CASSGGYSNQPQHF. The CDR3 bases are TGTGCCAGCAGTGGGGGGTATAGCAATCAGCCCCAGCATTTT.

V usage is TRBV5-5 and J usage is TRBJ2-5; D is perhaps TRBD2 (6 bases). V lost 4 bases to trimming and J lost 2 bases, with 18 bases between them. The CDR3 runs 16 residues. Germline CDR1 is SGHKS and CDR2 is YYEKEE (reference sequence). The CDR3 is CASSRPLATTQETQYF. The CDR3, as DNA: TGTGCCAGCAGCAGGCCCCTAGCGACCACTCAAGAGACCCAGTACTTC.

The chain joins TRBV7-2 to TRBJ2-3, with TRBD1 as a possible D gene (6 bases). This CDR3 is 13 amino acids long. The germline V and J ends were trimmed by 4 bases and 1 base, with 6 bases remaining between them. Germline CDR1 SGHTA, CDR2 FQGNSA. This chain's CDR3 is CASSYRGTDTQYF. CDR3 bases: TGTGCCAGCAGCTACAGGGGCACAGATACGCAGTATTTT.

This chain connects TRBV6-5 to TRBJ1-1, with D possibly TRBD1 on 6 matching bases. The CDR3 is 14 amino acids. Trimming left V 6 bases short and J 1 base short, with 12 bases between. Germline values: CDR1 MNHEY, CDR2 SVGAGI. The CDR3 region has the DNA TGTGCCAGCAGCTTCAGGGACACGAACACTGAAGCTTTCTTT. This encodes CASSFRDTNTEAFF.